The 26 T cell receptor beta chains below come from one sample, sequenced in a study of cytotoxic CD8 clonotypes in ibrutinib-treated CLL. Sequenced by immunoSEQ multiplex PCR; TCRdb stores in-frame clones only, minus some. The data hold around 300,000 clones, with more than 65% observed a single time. The source material was PBMCs, sampled before ibrutinib treatment. These receptors were obtained from a human donor with chronic lymphocytic leukemia.

The chain couples TRBV6-5 to TRBJ2-3, with D hard to call. In germline, CDR1 is MNHEY, CDR2 SVGAGI. V was shortened by 2 bases and J by 0 bases, with 9 bases between the two germline ends. This CDR3 has 15 amino acids. The CDR3 DNA follows: TGTGCCAGCAGTTACACTGGGGTTAGCACAGATACGCAGTATTTT. Translated, it gives CASSYTGVSTDTQYF.

The chain combines TRBV5-6 with TRBJ1-1; maybe TRBD1 (5 bases). This CDR3 contains 14 residues. Germline lookup yields CDR1 SGHDT and CDR2 YYEEEE. Trimming shortened V by 0 bases and J by 6 bases, and 12 bases separated the two germline ends. The CDR3 protein is CASSLGQRDAEAFF. In nucleotides, the CDR3 is TGTGCCAGCAGCTTGGGTCAAAGGGACGCTGAAGCTTTCTTT.

The sample holds one count of this clone. This chain uses TRBV29-1 with TRBJ2-7, with 8 bases fitting TRBD2. Germline V gene lookup returns CDR1 SQVTM and CDR2 ANQGSEA. The CDR3 consists of 14 residues. V shed 3 bases, J shed 5 bases, and the junction held 9 bases outside the gene matches. The CDR3 nucleotides are TGCAGCGTTGATGACGGACTAGCTTTCCACGAGCAGTACTTC. Encoded protein: CSVDDGLAFHEQYF.

Concerning this clone itself: At one boundary the junction diverges from the germline segment, which might be a read error. The rearrangement links TRBV9 to TRBJ2-1; D uncertain. CDR3 size: 13 residues. The germline CDR1 and CDR2 sequences are SGDLS and YYNGEE. CDR3 protein: CASSVGTHNEQFF. The CDR3 DNA reads as TGTGCCAGCAGTGTAGGTACTCACAATGAGCAGTTCTTC.

The V call is TRBV5-1, the J call TRBJ2-3; 9 bases are a match to TRBD2. The trim removed 4 bases at V and 4 bases at J, leaving 4 bases unmatched. This CDR3 is built from 14 residues. Germline-derived CDR1 and CDR2 are SGHRS and YFSETQ. The CDR3 region is CASSRREGADTQYF. In DNA form, the CDR3 reads TGCGCCAGCAGCCGGCGGGAGGGTGCAGATACGCAGTATTTT.

The chain recombines TRBV29-1 with TRBJ2-7; D gene ambiguous. V was pared by 7 bases and J by 4 bases, with 14 bases between. The length of the CDR3 is 12 residues. The germline V gene has CDR1 SQVTM and CDR2 ANQGSEA. The CDR3 DNA sequence: TGCAGCGGCAGTCCCCCAGCTTACGAGCAGTACTTC. This gives the protein CSGSPPAYEQYF.

The V and J genes are TRBV9 and TRBJ2-1; 9 positions agree with TRBD2. Germline lookup yields CDR1 SGDLS and CDR2 YYNGEE. This CDR3 region has 13 residues. V gave up 5 bases and J gave up 6 bases; unmatched junction bases: 3. In DNA, the CDR3 is TGTGCCAGCAGTAAGACTAGCGGCAATGAGCAGTTCTTC. Amino acid sequence: CASSKTSGNEQFF.

The chain employs TRBV30 and TRBJ1-2; D may be TRBD1 (6 bases). Germline V gene sequence: CDR1 GTSNPN, CDR2 SVGIG (reference sequence). Trimming pared 3 bases from V and 1 base from J, leaving 15 bases between. The CDR3 has 15 residues. CDR3 amino acids: CAWRQDSDNNYGYTF. CDR3 DNA: TGTGCCTGGAGACAGGACAGCGATAATAACTATGGCTACACCTTC.

The rearrangement links TRBV10-3 to TRBJ1-1, with D tentatively TRBD1 (5 bases). CDR1 ENHRY and CDR2 SYGVKD come from the germline V gene. Trimming took 11 bases from V and 0 from J, leaving 10 bases between them. CDR3 size: 12 residues. The CDR3 is CAAGTLNTEAFF. CDR3 sequence (DNA): TGTGCCGCCGGGACGTTGAACACTGAAGCTTTCTTT.

The V and J genes are TRBV6-6 and TRBJ1-5, with 7 positions matching TRBD1. V was pared by 5 bases and J by 4 bases, with 5 bases of the junction left unmatched. This CDR3 contains 14 residues. The germline V gene has CDR1 MNHNY and CDR2 SVGAGI (reference sequence). The CDR3 sequence: CASSPGTENQPQHF. CDR3 sequence (DNA): TGTGCCAGCAGTCCGGGGACAGAGAATCAGCCCCAGCATTTT.

J is TRBJ2-3 and V is TRBV9; TRBD1 matches 7 bases. The J segment lost 2 bases and the V segment lost 2 bases, leaving 2 bases of the junction unmatched. Germline values: CDR1 SGDLS, CDR2 YYNGEE. The CDR3 totals 14 residues. CDR3 protein: CASSVTGFTDTQYF. The CDR3 DNA sequence: TGTGCCAGCAGCGTGACAGGGTTCACAGATACGCAGTATTTT.

The chain recombines TRBV20-1 with TRBJ2-1, with no clear D. Deletions cut 8 bases from V and 9 bases from J, with 14 bases between. Germline CDR1 reads DFQATT; CDR2 reads SNEGSKA (reference sequence). CDR3 length equals 11 residues. The chain's CDR3 is CSYHLAGEQFF. CDR3 in DNA: TGCAGTTATCACCTGGCCGGTGAGCAGTTCTTC.

The chain employs TRBV28 and TRBJ1-1; D might be TRBD1 (6 bases). Germline CDR1 MDHEN, CDR2 SYDVKM. Trimming took off 3 bases at V and 1 base at J, with 9 bases between the two ends. The CDR3 loop spans 14 amino acids. The CDR3 spells CASSFLGGNTEAFF. CDR3 sequence (DNA): TGTGCCAGCAGTTTCCTAGGGGGGAACACTGAAGCTTTCTTT.

As concerns this clone: Its ends do not fully match the called genes, so a read error is possible. V usage is TRBV7-7 and J usage is TRBJ2-1; D remains ambiguous. Germline V lookup: CDR1 SSHAT, CDR2 FNYEAQ (reference sequence). The CDR3 spans 16 residues. The CDR3 DNA is TGTGCTAGCAGCCCTACCCTACTACTCTCCTACAATGAGCAGTTCTTC. This sequence encodes CASSPTLLLSYNEQFF. The full variable domain, rest sourced from reference TRBV7-7 and TRBJ2-1, is GAGVSQSPRYKVTKRGQDVTLRCDPISSHATLYWYQQALGQGPEFLTYFNYEAQPDKSGLPSDRFSAERPEGSISTLTIQRTEQRDSAMYRCASSPTLLLSYNEQFFGPGTRLTVL.

The count of this clone is one. This chain joins TRBV9 and TRBJ1-1; no clear D. Looked up from germline, CDR1 is SGDLS and CDR2 is YYNGEE. The V end was cut by 0 bases, the J end by 4 bases, with 13 bases between. The CDR3 totals 15 residues. CDR3 nucleotides: TGTGCCAGCAGCGTAGGACCTACCAGGTCCACTGAAGCTTTCTTT. Amino acids: CASSVGPTRSTEAFF.

The chain has TRBV5-6 and TRBJ2-3; D perhaps matches TRBD1 (5 bases). The germline gives CDR1 SGHDT, CDR2 YYEEEE. The germline V and J ends were trimmed by 4 bases and 0 bases, with 15 bases remaining between them. The CDR3 loop spans 16 amino acids. DNA for the CDR3: TGTGCCAGCAGCCTATCCCAGGGCTTTAGCACAGATACGCAGTATTTT. Translating gives CASSLSQGFSTDTQYF.

The J gene is TRBJ2-1, the V gene TRBV29-1; D gene ambiguous. CDR3 size: 14 residues. Germline CDR1 reads SQVTM; CDR2 reads ANQGSEA. V dropped 4 bases and J dropped 4 bases, with 14 bases sitting between them. For the CDR3, the DNA is TGCAGCGTTGTGGGCGTTACTGGGTACAATGAGCAGTTCTTC. It yields the protein CSVVGVTGYNEQFF.

This clone is a singleton in its sample. Written as DNA, the CDR3 is TGTGCCAGCAGCCGGCCCGGCGGGACCCAGTACTTC. It codes for CASSRPGGTQYF. The rearrangement uses TRBV9 and TRBJ2-5; D gene unclear. The CDR3 is 12 residues long. The ends were cut back, 4 bases at V and 7 bases at J, with 11 bases in the middle. Germline CDR1 reads SGDLS; CDR2 reads YYNGEE.

This clone was recorded a few times. V and J are TRBV9 and TRBJ2-5, with 11 bases identical to TRBD2. The CDR3 spans 16 residues. Unmatched junction bases numbered 7, after V lost 0 bases and J lost 6 bases. Germline V gene sequence: CDR1 SGDLS, CDR2 YYNGEE. The CDR3 protein is CASSVGSSGRLQTQYF. The CDR3 nucleotides are TGTGCCAGCAGCGTAGGGTCTAGCGGGAGGTTACAGACCCAGTACTTC. The complete variable domain, with remaining parts taken from reference TRBV9 and TRBJ2-5, reads DSGVTQTPKHLITATGQRVTLRCSPRSGDLSVYWYQQSLDQGLQFLIQYYNGEERAKGNILERFSAQQFPDLHSELNLSSLELGDSALYFCASSVGSSGRLQTQYFGPGTRLLVL.

The V call is TRBV6-5, the J call TRBJ2-2; 12 bases fit TRBD2. The trim removed 6 bases at V and 5 bases at J, leaving 4 bases unmatched. This CDR3 is built from 15 residues. Germline V CDR1 and CDR2: MNHEY, SVGAGI. CDR3 region: CASRSGLAGTGELFF. The DNA of the CDR3 is TGTGCCAGCAGGTCCGGACTAGCGGGAACCGGGGAGCTGTTTTTT.

This clone was picked up one time. The chain joins TRBV27 to TRBJ2-1, with D perhaps assigned TRBD1 or TRBD2 (5 bases each). The V gene's germline CDR1 is MNHEY and CDR2 SMNVEV (reference sequence). This CDR3 spans 14 amino acids. V was trimmed by 6 bases and J by 8 bases, leaving 17 bases between them. The CDR3 region has the DNA TGTGCCAGCAGGAGGGGCGGCGAGGGGTATGAGCAGTTCTTC. This sequence encodes CASRRGGEGYEQFF.

This clone appeared a single time. V gene TRBV27 combines with J gene TRBJ2-3, with TRBD2 identical over 14 bases. V shed 6 bases, J shed 6 bases, and the junction held 8 bases outside the gene matches. This CDR3 is built from 16 residues. Per germline, CDR1 MNHEY and CDR2 SMNVEV (reference sequence). DNA of the CDR3: TGTGCCAGCAGCACAGGGACTAGCGGGAGAGTTGATACGCAGTATTTT. Encoded protein: CASSTGTSGRVDTQYF.

The V gene is TRBV30, the J gene TRBJ2-1; perhaps TRBD2 as D (6 bases). V lost 0 bases, J lost 7 bases, and 13 bases lay in between. Germline lookup yields CDR1 GTSNPN and CDR2 SVGIG (reference sequence). This CDR3 is 14 amino acids long. In nucleotides, the CDR3 is TGTGCCTGGAGTGTATCACGGGAGAGGAATGAGCAGTTCTTC. This sequence encodes CAWSVSRERNEQFF.

The chain has TRBV10-3 and TRBJ2-3, with 12 bases lining up with TRBD2. Unmatched junction bases numbered 5, after V lost 10 bases and J lost 0 bases. CDR3 length: 15 amino acids. CDR1 is ENHRY, CDR2 SYGVKD, per germline. The CDR3 nucleotides are TGTGCCACCCTAACTAGCGGGAGGAGCACAGATACGCAGTATTTT. Protein: CATLTSGRSTDTQYF.

This clone was seen more than once but under ten times. Other DNA sequences in this specimen translate into the identical CDR3. The chain combines TRBV7-9 with TRBJ1-1; tentatively, D is TRBD1 (6 bases). Germline V gene lookup returns CDR1 SEHNR and CDR2 FQNEAQ (reference sequence). The germline V and J ends were trimmed by 1 base and 1 base, with 7 bases remaining between them. This CDR3 region has 14 residues. The CDR3 DNA reads as TGTGCCAGCAGCTTAGGGACAGCGAACACTGAAGCTTTCTTT. This codes for CASSLGTANTEAFF.

V is TRBV29-1 and J is TRBJ2-4; maybe TRBD1 (6 bases). V was shortened by 7 bases and J by 3 bases, with 13 bases between the two germline ends. CDR1 is SQVTM, CDR2 ANQGSEA, per germline. CDR3 length equals 13 residues. Written as DNA, the CDR3 is TGCAGCGCTCGGACAGCCGTCAAAAACATTCAGTACTTC. Protein: CSARTAVKNIQYF.